This entry lists 4 T cell receptor beta chains sequenced from one sample in a study of control samples from healthy donors and cancer patients. Method: immunoSEQ multiplex PCR; TCRdb's copy keeps in-frame clones and lacks some. The data show fewer than 250,000 clones, 91% seen once. The sequencing sample was made of blood. These receptors were collected from a young man in good health.

V usage is TRBV20-1 and J usage is TRBJ2-1; 9 nucleotides agree with TRBD2. V was pared by 3 bases and J by 8 bases, with 8 bases of the junction left unmatched. The CDR3 covers 14 residues. Germline V gene sequence: CDR1 DFQATT, CDR2 SNEGSKA (reference sequence). Here the CDR3 reads CSASGTSHADEQFF. The DNA for the CDR3 is TGCAGTGCTAGTGGGACTAGCCACGCCGATGAGCAGTTCTTC.

The rearrangement joins TRBV2 to TRBJ1-5; D is possibly TRBD1 (5 bases). Trimming shortened V by 4 bases and J by 0 bases, and 13 bases separated the two germline ends. Germline V lookup: CDR1 SNHLY, CDR2 FYNNEI. The CDR3 runs to 16 residues. The DNA of the CDR3 is TGTGCCAGCAGTGGAGGGTGGGGGGATAGCAATCAGCCCCAGCATTTT. It codes for CASSGGWGDSNQPQHF.

This rearrangement joins TRBV5-8 to TRBJ2-1; the D call may be TRBD1 or TRBD2 (5 bases each). Germline loops: CDR1 SGHTS, CDR2 YDEGEE. V was clipped by 4 bases and J by 0 bases, with 11 bases between them. The CDR3 has 15 amino acids. CDR3 in amino acids: CASSPGTSSYNEQFF. For the CDR3, the DNA is TGTGCCAGCAGCCCCGGGACGAGCTCCTACAATGAGCAGTTCTTC.

V and J are TRBV6-2 or TRBV6-3 and TRBJ1-6, with TRBD1 identical over 7 bases. The CDR3 extends over 17 amino acids. V shed 6 bases and J 10 bases; nucleotides not matched to a gene: 18. The germline V gene has CDR1 MNHEY and CDR2 SVGEGT. In nucleotides, the CDR3 is TGTGCCAGCAGCCCTACTGCCCAAACAGGGGATAGATCACCCCTCCACTTT. As protein: CASSPTAQTGDRSPLHF.